At least ten counts were recorded for the clone carrying this T cell receptor beta chain. Its antigen is not identified. TCRdb reprocessed the 5' RACE reads with MiXCR, giving one entry per CDR3 protein. Of 40,000 to 55,000 distinct CDR3 sequences listed, just over 3% are singletons. This sample is part of a study of neurological immune-mediated disorders. Germline V CDR1 and CDR2: MNHNS, SASEGT. J was trimmed by 3 bases and V by 7 bases; bases with no gene match: 8. The length of the CDR3 is 14 residues. Overall study results and limits: The expanded clones of different subjects shared no CDR3 amino acid sequences (suggesting private repertoires in all groups).

The gene calls are TRBV6-1 and TRBJ1-2; 7 nucleotides align to TRBD1. Sequencing input: PBMCs. This TCR was sampled from a woman in her forties or fifties with multiple sclerosis. The CDR3 coding sequence is TGTGCCAGCACACGGGACAGACGGGACTATGGCTACACCTTC. This encodes CASTRDRRDYGYTF.